This passage covers 10 T cell receptor beta chains from one sample sequenced in a study of cytomegalovirus exposure and HLA in healthy donors. 13 Jbeta primers and 60 Vbeta primers were used for the PCR. Clones were read by immunoSEQ multiplex PCR, and TCRdb kept only the in-frame ones, dropping some. This sample yields some 36,000 clones, of which more than 60% are seen a single time; around 7% belongs to the top ten. Sequencing was performed on PBMCs. These receptors were obtained from a man aged 25-45 years in good health and CMV-seronegative.

The J gene is TRBJ2-5, the V gene TRBV18; D call uncertain. Germline loops: CDR1 KGHSH, CDR2 LQKENI. This CDR3 region has 13 residues. Between the trimmed V and J ends, which lost 2 bases and 1 base, there was a span of 5 bases. CDR3 bases: TGTGCCAGCTCACCAAACAGCCAAGAGACCCAGTACTTC. The encoded protein is CASSPNSQETQYF.

V is TRBV7-9 and J is TRBJ2-5; 7 nucleotides match TRBD2. The length of the CDR3 is 14 residues. The J segment lost 4 bases and the V segment lost 3 bases, leaving 5 bases of the junction unmatched. The germline V gene encodes CDR1 SEHNR and CDR2 FQNEAQ (reference sequence). The DNA for the CDR3 is TGTGCCAGCAGCTTCGCGGGGGTGGGAGAGACCCAGTACTTC. Amino acids: CASSFAGVGETQYF.

Comments on this clone: At one end the junction does not follow the germline gene, possibly because of a read error. The chain combines TRBV5-6 with TRBJ2-1, with 7 bases that match TRBD1. The CDR3 loop spans 13 amino acids. Germline V gives CDR1 SGHDT, CDR2 YYEEEE. The CDR3: CASSFWDRQVKIF. The CDR3 DNA reads as TGTGCCAGCAGCTTCTGGGACAGACAGGTAAAGATCTTC.

The rearrangement links TRBV4-1 to TRBJ1-3; 7 nucleotides match TRBD1. This CDR3 region has 15 residues. CDR1 and CDR2 (germline): MGHRA, YSYEKL. J was trimmed by 6 bases and V by 2 bases; bases with no gene match: 7. Here the CDR3 reads CASSQTPGQQNTIYF. The CDR3 DNA reads TGCGCCAGCAGCCAAACTCCGGGACAGCAAAACACCATATATTTT.

The chain recombines TRBV9 with TRBJ1-4, with TRBD1 matching over 7 bases. Germline loops: CDR1 SGDLS, CDR2 YYNGEE. The CDR3 consists of 13 residues. Trimming at V came to 4 bases and at J to 7 bases, leaving 4 bases not matched to a gene. CDR3 coding DNA: TGTGCCAGCAGCCCCACAGGGGTTGAAAAACTGTTTTTT. Translating gives CASSPTGVEKLFF. Looking up the rest from reference TRBV9 and TRBJ1-4 gives the full variable domain: DSGVTQTPKHLITATGQRVTLRCSPRSGDLSVYWYQQSLDQGLQFLIQYYNGEERAKGNILERFSAQQFPDLHSELNLSSLELGDSALYFCASSPTGVEKLFFGSGTQLSVL.

This clone showed up just a few times. The J gene is TRBJ1-4, the V gene TRBV5-1, with unresolved D. This CDR3 region has 14 residues. V was cut by 2 bases and J by 8 bases, with 13 bases left in between. In germline, CDR1 is SGHRS, CDR2 YFSETQ. The CDR3 protein is CASSLGGGWEKLFF. The CDR3 DNA reads TGCGCCAGCAGCTTAGGCGGCGGTTGGGAAAAACTGTTTTTT.

The rearrangement joins TRBV5-1 to TRBJ2-7, with 10 bases matching TRBD1. CDR1 and CDR2 (germline): SGHRS, YFSETQ. This CDR3 region has 15 residues. Trimming removed 4 bases from V and 4 bases from J; junction bases left unmatched: 8. As DNA, the CDR3 is TGCGCCAGCAGCCAAGGAGGGACAGGGGATTACGAGCAGTACTTC. Amino acids: CASSQGGTGDYEQYF.

The chain has TRBV5-1 and TRBJ1-1, with D possibly TRBD1 on 5 matching bases. The CDR3 runs to 12 residues. V was clipped by 2 bases and J by 3 bases, with 5 bases between them. Germline CDR1 is SGHRS and CDR2 is YFSETQ. DNA of the CDR3: TGCGCCAGCAGCTTCAGGGACACTGAAGCTTTCTTT. Encoded protein: CASSFRDTEAFF.

This chain joins TRBV27 and TRBJ2-7; tentative D call: TRBD1 (5 bases). Trimming removed 6 bases at V and 2 bases at J, with 11 bases between. The CDR3 runs to 13 residues. Looked up from germline, CDR1 is MNHEY and CDR2 is SMNVEV (reference sequence). The CDR3 loop is CASRPTGAYEQYF. In nucleotides, the CDR3 is TGTGCCAGCAGGCCCACAGGAGCCTACGAGCAGTACTTC.

The gene calls are TRBV6-5 and TRBJ1-6; the match to TRBD1 covers 8 bases. CDR1 MNHEY and CDR2 SVGAGI come from the germline V gene. V trimming: 4 bases; J trimming: 9 bases; junction bases outside the gene matches: 2. This CDR3 has 13 residues. DNA for the CDR3: TGTGCCAGCAGTTTCGGACAGGGTTCACCCCTCCACTTT. This codes for CASSFGQGSPLHF.